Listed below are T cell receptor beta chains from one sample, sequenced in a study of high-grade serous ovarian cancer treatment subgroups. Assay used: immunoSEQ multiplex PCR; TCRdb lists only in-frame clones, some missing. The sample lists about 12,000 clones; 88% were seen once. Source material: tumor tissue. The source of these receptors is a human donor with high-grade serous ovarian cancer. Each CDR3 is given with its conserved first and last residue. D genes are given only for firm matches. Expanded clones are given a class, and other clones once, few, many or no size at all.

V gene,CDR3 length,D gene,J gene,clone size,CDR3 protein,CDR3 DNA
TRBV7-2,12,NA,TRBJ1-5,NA,CASSLASQPQHF,TGTGCCAGCAGCTTAGCGAGTCAGCCCCAGCATTTT
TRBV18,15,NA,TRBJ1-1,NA,CASSPPGQMNTEAFF,TGTGCCAGCTCACCCCCGGGACAAATGAACACTGAAGCTTTCTTT
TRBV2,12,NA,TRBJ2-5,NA,CASSRTEETQYF,TGTGCCAGCAGTAGGACAGAAGAGACCCAGTACTTC
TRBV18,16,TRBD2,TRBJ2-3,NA,CASSALLAGGTDTQYF,TGTGCCAGCTCGGCCTTACTAGCGGGGGGCACAGATACGCAGTATTTT
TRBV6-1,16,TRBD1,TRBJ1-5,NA,CASSDAGQGGNQPQHF,TGTGCCAGCAGTGACGCCGGACAGGGTGGAAATCAGCCCCAGCATTTT
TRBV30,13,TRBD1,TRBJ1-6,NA,CAWGQGDYSPLHF,TGTGCCTGGGGACAGGGGGATTATTCACCCCTCCACTTT
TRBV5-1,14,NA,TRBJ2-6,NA,CASSPNSGANVLTF,TGCGCCAGCAGCCCGAACTCTGGGGCCAACGTCCTGACTTTC
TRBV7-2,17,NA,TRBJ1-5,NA,CASSPDRTAYSNQPQHF,TGTGCCAGCAGCCCGGACCGTACCGCCTATAGCAATCAGCCCCAGCATTTT
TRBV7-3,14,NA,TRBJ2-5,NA,CASSVSGLGETQYF,TGTGCCAGCAGCGTTTCAGGGTTAGGGGAGACCCAGTACTTC
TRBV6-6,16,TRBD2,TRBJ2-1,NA,CASSSRRSGGNNEQFF,TGTGCCAGCAGTTCCCGGCGCAGCGGGGGGAACAATGAGCAGTTCTTC
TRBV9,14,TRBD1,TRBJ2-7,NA,CASSVGQGAREQYF,TGTGCCAGCAGCGTAGGTCAGGGGGCGAGAGAGCAGTACTTC
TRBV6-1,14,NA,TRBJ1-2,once,CASSESWVNYGYTF,TGTGCCAGCAGTGAATCATGGGTTAACTATGGCTACACCTTC
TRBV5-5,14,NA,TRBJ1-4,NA,CASSLWGNNEKLFF,TGTGCCAGCAGCTTGTGGGGGAATAATGAAAAACTGTTTTTT
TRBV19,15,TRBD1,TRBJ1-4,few,CASSAGQGGNEKLFF,TGTGCCAGTAGTGCGGGACAGGGTGGAAATGAAAAACTGTTTTTT
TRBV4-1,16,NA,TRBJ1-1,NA,CASSQERKGTDTEAFF,TGCGCCAGCAGCCAAGAGAGGAAGGGTACGGACACTGAAGCTTTCTTT
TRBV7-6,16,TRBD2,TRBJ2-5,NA,CASSILAGGMQETQYF,TGTGCCAGCAGCATCCTAGCGGGGGGGATGCAAGAGACCCAGTACTTC
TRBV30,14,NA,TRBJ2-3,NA,CAWSVSGSTDTQYF,TGTGCCTGGAGTGTTAGCGGTAGCACAGATACGCAGTATTTT
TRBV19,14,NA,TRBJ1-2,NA,CASSEARTALSYTF,TGTGCCAGTAGTGAGGCCCGGACAGCCTTGAGTTACACCTTC
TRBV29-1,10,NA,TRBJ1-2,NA,CSVSEGGYTF,TGCAGCGTCAGTGAAGGTGGCTACACCTTC
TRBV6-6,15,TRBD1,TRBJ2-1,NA,CASSPGQGAIDEQFF,TGTGCCAGCAGCCCCGGACAGGGGGCAATTGATGAGCAGTTCTTC
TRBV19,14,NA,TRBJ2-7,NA,CASSDGGTAYEQYF,TGTGCCAGTAGTGACGGAGGGACAGCCTACGAGCAGTACTTC
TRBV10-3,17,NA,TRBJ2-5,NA,CAISRTGVSSGQETQYF,TGTGCCATCAGTAGGACGGGGGTATCTAGTGGCCAAGAGACCCAGTACTTC
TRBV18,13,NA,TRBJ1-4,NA,CASSTGLEEKLFF,TGTGCCAGCTCAACGGGGCTAGAAGAAAAACTGTTTTTT
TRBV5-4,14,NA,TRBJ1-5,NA,CASSPGGGNQPQHF,TGTGCCAGCAGCCCCGGCGGGGGTAATCAGCCCCAGCATTTT
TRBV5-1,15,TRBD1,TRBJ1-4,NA,CASSRAGTADEKLFF,TGCGCCAGCAGCCGTGCCGGGACAGCGGATGAAAAACTGTTTTTT
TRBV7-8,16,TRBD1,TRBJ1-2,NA,CASAKGDRAINYGYTF,TGTGCCAGCGCCAAAGGGGACAGGGCTATTAACTATGGCTACACCTTC
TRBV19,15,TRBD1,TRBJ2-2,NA,CASRPGQGSAGELFF,TGTGCCAGCCGACCAGGACAGGGGAGTGCCGGGGAGCTGTTTTTT
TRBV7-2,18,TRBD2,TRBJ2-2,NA,CASSARLAGGLNTGELFF,TGTGCCAGCAGCGCCAGACTAGCGGGGGGTTTGAACACCGGGGAGCTGTTTTTT